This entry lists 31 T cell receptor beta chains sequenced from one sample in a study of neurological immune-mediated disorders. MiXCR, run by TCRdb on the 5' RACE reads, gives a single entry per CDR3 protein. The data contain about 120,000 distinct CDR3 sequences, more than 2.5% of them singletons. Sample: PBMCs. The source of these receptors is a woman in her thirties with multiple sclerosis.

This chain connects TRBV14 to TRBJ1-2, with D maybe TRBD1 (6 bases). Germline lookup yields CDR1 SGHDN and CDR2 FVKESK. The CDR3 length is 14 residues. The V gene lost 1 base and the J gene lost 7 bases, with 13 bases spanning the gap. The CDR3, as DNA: TGTGCCAGCAGCCAAGTCGGGGGACACCTTGGCTACACCTTC. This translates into CASSQVGGHLGYTF.

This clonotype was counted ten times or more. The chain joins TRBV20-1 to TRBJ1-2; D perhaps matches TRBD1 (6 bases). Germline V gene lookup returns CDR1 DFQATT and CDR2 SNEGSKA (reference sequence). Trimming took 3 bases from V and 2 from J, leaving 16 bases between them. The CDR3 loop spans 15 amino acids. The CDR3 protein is CSASGGGLTNYGYTF. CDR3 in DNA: TGCAGTGCTAGTGGGGGGGGGCTAACCAACTATGGCTACACCTTC.

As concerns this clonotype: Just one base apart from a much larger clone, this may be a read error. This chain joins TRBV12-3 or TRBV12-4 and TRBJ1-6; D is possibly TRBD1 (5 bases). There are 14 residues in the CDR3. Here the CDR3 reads CVSSLREYNSPLHF. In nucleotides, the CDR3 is TGTGTCAGCAGCCTCAGGGAGTATAATTCACCCCTCCACTTT.

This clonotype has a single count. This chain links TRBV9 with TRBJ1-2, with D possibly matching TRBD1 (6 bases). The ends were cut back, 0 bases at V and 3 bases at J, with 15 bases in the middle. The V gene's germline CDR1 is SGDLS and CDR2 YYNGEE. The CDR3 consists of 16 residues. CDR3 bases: TGTGCCAGCAGCGTAGCCCCAAGGACAGACTACTATGGCTACACCTTC. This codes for CASSVAPRTDYYGYTF.

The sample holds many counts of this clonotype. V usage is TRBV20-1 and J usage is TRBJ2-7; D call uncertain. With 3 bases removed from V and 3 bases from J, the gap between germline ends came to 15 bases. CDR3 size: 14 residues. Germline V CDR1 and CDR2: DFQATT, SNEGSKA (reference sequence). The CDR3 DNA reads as TGCAGTGCTAGGGAGACCGGCGGTGGCTACGAGCAGTACTTC. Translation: CSARETGGGYEQYF.

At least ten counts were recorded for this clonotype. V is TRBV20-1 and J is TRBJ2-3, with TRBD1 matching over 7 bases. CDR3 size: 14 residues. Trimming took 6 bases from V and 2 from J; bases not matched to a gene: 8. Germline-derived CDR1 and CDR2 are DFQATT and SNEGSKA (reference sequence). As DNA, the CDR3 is TGCAGTGCCAACCGACAGGGCCCCACAGATACGCAGTATTTT. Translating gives CSANRQGPTDTQYF.

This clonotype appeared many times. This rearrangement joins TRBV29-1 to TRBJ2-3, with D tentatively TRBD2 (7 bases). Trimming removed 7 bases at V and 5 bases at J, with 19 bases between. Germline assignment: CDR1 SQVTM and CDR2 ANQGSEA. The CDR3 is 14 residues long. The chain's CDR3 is CSAWGAGAEDTQYF. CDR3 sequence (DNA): TGCAGCGCATGGGGGGCGGGAGCCGAAGATACGCAGTATTTT.

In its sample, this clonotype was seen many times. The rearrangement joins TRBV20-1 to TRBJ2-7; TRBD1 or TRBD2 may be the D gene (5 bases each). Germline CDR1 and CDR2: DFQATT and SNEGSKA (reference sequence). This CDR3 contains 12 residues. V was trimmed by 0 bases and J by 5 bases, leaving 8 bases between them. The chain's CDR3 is CSAREGEHEQYF. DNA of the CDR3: TGCAGTGCTAGAGAGGGGGAGCACGAGCAGTACTTC.

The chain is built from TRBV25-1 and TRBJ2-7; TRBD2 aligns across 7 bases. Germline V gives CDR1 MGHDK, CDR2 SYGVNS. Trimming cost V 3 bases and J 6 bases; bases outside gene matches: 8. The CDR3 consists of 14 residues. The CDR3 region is CASSDRAPGGEQYF. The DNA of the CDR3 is TGTGCCAGCAGTGACAGGGCCCCGGGGGGCGAGCAGTACTTC.

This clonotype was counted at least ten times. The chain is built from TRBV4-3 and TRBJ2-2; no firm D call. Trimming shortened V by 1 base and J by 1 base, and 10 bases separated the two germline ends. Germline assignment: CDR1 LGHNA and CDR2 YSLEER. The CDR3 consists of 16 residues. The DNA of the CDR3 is TGCGCCAGCAGCCAAGTTGGTGGGGTGAACACCGGGGAGCTGTTTTTT. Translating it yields CASSQVGGVNTGELFF.

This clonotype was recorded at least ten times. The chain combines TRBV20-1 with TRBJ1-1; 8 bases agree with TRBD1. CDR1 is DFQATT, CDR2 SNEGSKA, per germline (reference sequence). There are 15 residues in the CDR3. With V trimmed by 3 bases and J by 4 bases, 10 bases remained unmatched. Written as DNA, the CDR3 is TGCAGTGCTAGGCGAGGCAGGGGGCTCGCCACTGAAGCTTTCTTT. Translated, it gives CSARRGRGLATEAFF.

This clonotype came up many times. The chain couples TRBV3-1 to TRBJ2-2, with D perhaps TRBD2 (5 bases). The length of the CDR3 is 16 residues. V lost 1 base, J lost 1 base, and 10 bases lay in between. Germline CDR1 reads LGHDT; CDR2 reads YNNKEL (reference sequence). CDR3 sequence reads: CASSQGPDLNTGELFF. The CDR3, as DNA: TGTGCCAGCAGCCAAGGACCGGACTTGAACACCGGGGAGCTGTTTTTT. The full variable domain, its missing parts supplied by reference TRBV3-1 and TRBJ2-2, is DTAVSQTPKYLVTQMGNDKSIKCEQNLGHDTMYWYKQDSKKFLKIMFSYNNKELIINETVPNRFSPKSPDKAHLNLHINSLELGDSAVYFCASSQGPDLNTGELFFGEGSRLTVL.

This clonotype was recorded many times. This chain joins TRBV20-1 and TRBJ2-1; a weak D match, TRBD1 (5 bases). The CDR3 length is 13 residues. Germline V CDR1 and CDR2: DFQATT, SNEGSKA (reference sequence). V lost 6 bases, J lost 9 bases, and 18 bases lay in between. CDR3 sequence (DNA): TGCAGTGCAACCCAGGGTCTCGGACGTGAGCAGTTCTTC. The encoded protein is CSATQGLGREQFF.

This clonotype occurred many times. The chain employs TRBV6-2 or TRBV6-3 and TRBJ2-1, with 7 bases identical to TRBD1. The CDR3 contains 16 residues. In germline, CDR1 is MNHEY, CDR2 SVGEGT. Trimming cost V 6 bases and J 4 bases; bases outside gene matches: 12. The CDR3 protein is CASRRLGQQLYNEQFF. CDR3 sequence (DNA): TGTGCCAGCAGGCGGCTGGGACAGCAGCTTTACAATGAGCAGTTCTTC.

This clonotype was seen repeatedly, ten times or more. As DNA, the CDR3 is TGTGCCAGCCAGGGACAGTCCTACGAGCAGTACTTC. It yields the protein CASQGQSYEQYF. The chain is built from TRBV12-3 or TRBV12-4 and TRBJ2-7, with 7 bases aligning to TRBD1. Trimming removed 8 bases from V and 1 base from J; junction bases left unmatched: 2. The CDR3 covers 12 residues.

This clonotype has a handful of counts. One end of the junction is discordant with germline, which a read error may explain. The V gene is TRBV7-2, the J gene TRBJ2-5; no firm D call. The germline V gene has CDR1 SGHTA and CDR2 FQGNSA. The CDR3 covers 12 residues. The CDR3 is CDSSTTTETQYF. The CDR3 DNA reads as TGTGACAGCAGCACGACCACTGAGACCCAGTACTTC. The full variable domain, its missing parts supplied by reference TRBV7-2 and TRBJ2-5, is GAGVSQSPSNKVTEKGKDVELRCDPISGHTALYWYRQSLGQGLEFLIYFQGNSAPDKSGLPSDRFSAERTGGSVSTLTIQRTQQEDSAVYLCDSSTTTETQYFGPGTRLLVL.

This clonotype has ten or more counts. This chain's CDR3 is CASSMISPRGDQPQHF. CDR3 in DNA: TGTGCCAGTAGTATGATATCCCCTCGGGGGGATCAGCCCCAGCATTTT. The V call is TRBV19, the J call TRBJ1-5; possibly TRBD1 for D (5 bases). CDR3 size: 16 residues. Germline lookup yields CDR1 LNHDA and CDR2 SQIVND (reference sequence). Deletions cut 3 bases from V and 5 bases from J, with 17 bases between.

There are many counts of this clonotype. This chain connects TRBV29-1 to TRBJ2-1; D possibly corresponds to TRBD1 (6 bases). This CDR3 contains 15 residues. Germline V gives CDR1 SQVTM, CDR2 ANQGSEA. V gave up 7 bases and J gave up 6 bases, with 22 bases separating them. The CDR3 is CSAAVGGELSNEQFF. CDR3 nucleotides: TGCAGCGCCGCGGTAGGGGGAGAGTTGTCCAATGAGCAGTTCTTC.

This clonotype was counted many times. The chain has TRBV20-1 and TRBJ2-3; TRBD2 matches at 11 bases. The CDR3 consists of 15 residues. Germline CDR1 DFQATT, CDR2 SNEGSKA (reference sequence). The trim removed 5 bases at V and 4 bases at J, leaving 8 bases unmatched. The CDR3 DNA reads TGCAGTGCTTCGATTAGCGGGAGGGCCCCAGATACGCAGTATTTT. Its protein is CSASISGRAPDTQYF.

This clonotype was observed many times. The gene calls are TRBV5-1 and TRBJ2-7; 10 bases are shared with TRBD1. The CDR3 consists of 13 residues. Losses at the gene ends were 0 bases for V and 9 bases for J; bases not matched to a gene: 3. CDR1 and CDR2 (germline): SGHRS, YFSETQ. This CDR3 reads CASSLVTGGGQYF. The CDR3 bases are TGCGCCAGCAGCTTGGTGACAGGGGGCGGGCAGTACTTC.

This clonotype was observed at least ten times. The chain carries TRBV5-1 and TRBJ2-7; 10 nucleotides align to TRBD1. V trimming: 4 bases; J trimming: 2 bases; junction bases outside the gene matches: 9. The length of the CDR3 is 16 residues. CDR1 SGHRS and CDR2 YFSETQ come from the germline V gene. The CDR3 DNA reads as TGCGCCAGCAGCCAGGCCCCCGGGACAGGGGCCTACGAGCAGTACTTC. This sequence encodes CASSQAPGTGAYEQYF.

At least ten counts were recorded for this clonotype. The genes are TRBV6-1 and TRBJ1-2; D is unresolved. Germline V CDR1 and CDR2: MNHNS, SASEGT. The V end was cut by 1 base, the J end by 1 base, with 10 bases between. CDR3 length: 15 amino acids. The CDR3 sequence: CASSEVGRDNYGYTF. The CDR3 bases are TGTGCCAGCAGTGAAGTGGGCAGAGATAACTATGGCTACACCTTC.

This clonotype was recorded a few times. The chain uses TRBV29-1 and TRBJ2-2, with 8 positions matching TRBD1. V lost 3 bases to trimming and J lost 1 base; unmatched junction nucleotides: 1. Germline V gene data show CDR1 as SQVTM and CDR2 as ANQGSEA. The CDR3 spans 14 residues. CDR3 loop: CSVEDRENTGELFF. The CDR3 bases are TGCAGCGTTGAGGACAGGGAGAACACCGGGGAGCTGTTTTTT.

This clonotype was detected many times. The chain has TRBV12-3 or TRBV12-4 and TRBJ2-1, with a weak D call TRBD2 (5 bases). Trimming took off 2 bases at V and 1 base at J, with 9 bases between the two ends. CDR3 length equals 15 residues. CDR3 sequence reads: CASSLTGESYNEQFF. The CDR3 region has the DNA TGTGCCAGCAGTTTAACCGGGGAGTCCTACAATGAGCAGTTCTTC.

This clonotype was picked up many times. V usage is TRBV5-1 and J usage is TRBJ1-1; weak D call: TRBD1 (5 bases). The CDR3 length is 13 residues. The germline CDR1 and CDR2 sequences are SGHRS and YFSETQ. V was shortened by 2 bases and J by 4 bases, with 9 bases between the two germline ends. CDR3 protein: CASSLRGGTEAFF. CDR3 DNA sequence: TGCGCCAGCAGCTTAAGGGGAGGCACTGAAGCTTTCTTT. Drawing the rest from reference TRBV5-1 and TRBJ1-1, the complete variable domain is KAGVTQTPRYLIKTRGQQVTLSCSPISGHRSVSWYQQTPGQGLQFLFEYFSETQRNKGNFPGRFSGRQFSNSRSEMNVSTLELGDSALYLCASSLRGGTEAFFGQGTRLTVV.

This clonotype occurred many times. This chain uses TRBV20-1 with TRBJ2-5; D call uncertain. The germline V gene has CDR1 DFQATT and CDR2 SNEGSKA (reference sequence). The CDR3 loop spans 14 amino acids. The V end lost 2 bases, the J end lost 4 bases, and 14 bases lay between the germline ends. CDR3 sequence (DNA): TGCAGTGCTAGACATACGAGGACCAGAGAGACCCAGTACTTC. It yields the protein CSARHTRTRETQYF.

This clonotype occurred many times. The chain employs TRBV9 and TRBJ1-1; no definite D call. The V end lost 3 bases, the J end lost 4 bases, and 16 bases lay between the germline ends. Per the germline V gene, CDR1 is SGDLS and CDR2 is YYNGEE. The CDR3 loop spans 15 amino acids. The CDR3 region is CASSAHRGGFTEAFF. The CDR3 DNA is TGTGCCAGCAGCGCCCACCGGGGAGGGTTCACTGAAGCTTTCTTT. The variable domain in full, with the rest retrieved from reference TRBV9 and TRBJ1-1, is DSGVTQTPKHLITATGQRVTLRCSPRSGDLSVYWYQQSLDQGLQFLIQYYNGEERAKGNILERFSAQQFPDLHSELNLSSLELGDSALYFCASSAHRGGFTEAFFGQGTRLTVV.

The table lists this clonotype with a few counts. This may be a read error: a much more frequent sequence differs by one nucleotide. The CDR3 DNA is TGCAGTGCCTCCCTTCATGACAGGGTAGATGACGAGCAGTACTTC. It codes for CSASLHDRVDDEQYF. The chain has TRBV20-1 and TRBJ2-7; TRBD1 matches at 7 bases. Germline CDR1 is DFQATT and CDR2 is SNEGSKA (reference sequence). The CDR3 has 15 amino acids. J lost 5 bases, V lost 6 bases, and 16 bases had no gene match.

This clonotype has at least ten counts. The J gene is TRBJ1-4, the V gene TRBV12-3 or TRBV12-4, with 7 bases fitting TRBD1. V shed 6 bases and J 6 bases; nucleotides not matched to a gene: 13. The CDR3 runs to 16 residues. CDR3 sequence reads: CASRQIEAGGHEKLFF. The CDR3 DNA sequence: TGTGCCAGCAGGCAGATAGAGGCAGGGGGTCATGAAAAACTGTTTTTT.

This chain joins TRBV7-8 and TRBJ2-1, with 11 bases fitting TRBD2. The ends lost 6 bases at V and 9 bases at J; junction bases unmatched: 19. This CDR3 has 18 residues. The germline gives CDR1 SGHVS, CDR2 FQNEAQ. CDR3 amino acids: CASRTRESRASGGSEQFF. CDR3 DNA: TGTGCCAGCAGGACTAGAGAGTCTCGGGCTAGCGGGGGGAGTGAGCAGTTCTTC.

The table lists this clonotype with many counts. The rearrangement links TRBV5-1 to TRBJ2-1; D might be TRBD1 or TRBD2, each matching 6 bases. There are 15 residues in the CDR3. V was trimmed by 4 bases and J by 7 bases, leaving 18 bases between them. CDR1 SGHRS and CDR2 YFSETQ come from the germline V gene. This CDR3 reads CASSVGGNPLNEQFF. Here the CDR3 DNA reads TGCGCCAGCAGCGTCGGGGGCAACCCTCTAAATGAGCAGTTCTTC.